The clone carrying this T cell receptor beta chain was counted once. This record belongs to a study of blood T cell repertoires in COVID-19. On the study more broadly: Acute-phase and convalescent COVID-19 samples originated in the United States, Italy and Spain. T cells, B-cell-depleted T cells, or PBMCs provided the cDNA or gDNA that served as material.

V was pared by 3 bases and J by 0 bases, with 7 bases of the junction left unmatched. CDR3 length: 17 residues. The germline V gene encodes CDR1 MNHEY and CDR2 SMNVEV (reference sequence). Using immunoSEQ multiplex PCR, the repertoire was profiled, and TCRdb retains in-frame clones only, with some absent. The profile shows around 210,000 clones, almost 90% of them singletons. The clonotype originates from a man between 18 and 29 years old with active or convalescent COVID-19. V and J are TRBV27 and TRBJ2-2, with TRBD1 matching over 7 bases. The sample consisted of peripheral blood. The chain's CDR3 is CASSFRTGWANTGELFF. The CDR3 bases are TGTGCCAGCAGTTTTCGGACAGGATGGGCGAACACCGGGGAGCTGTTTTTT.